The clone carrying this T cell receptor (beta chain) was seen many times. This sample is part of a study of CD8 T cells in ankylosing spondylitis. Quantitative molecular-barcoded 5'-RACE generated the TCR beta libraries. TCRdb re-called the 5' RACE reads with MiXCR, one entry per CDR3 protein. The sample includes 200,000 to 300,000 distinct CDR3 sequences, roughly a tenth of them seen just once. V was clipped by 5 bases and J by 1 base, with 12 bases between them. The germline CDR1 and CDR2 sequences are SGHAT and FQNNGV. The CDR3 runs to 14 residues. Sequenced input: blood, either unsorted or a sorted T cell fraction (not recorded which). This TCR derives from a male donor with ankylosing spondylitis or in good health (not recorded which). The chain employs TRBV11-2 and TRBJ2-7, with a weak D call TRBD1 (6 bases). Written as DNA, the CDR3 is TGTGCCAGCAGCCCGTTGGGACAATCCTACGAGCAGTACTTC. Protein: CASSPLGQSYEQYF.